A single TCR beta chain is shown here with its context. As yet, its antigen is unknown. This CDR3 has 16 residues. Germline assignment: CDR1 MNHEY and CDR2 SVGAGI. V lost 0 bases and J lost 9, with 15 bases in between. Unique molecular identifiers were affixed to single, distinct cDNA molecules. MiXCR, run by TCRdb on the 5' RACE reads, gives a single entry per CDR3 protein. The sample yields about 54,000 distinct CDR3 sequences, about 6.1% seen once. These data originate in a study of early T cells in non-severe SARS-CoV-2 infection. Study background: Chains were unpaired, as sequencing was done on bulk RNA from unsorted whole blood. Study-wide results and caveats: The VDJdb matching leaned toward anti-spike CD8 responses and overlooked private and CD4 specificities.

The receptor's source is an adult who was a healthcare worker with PCR-confirmed SARS-CoV-2 infection or an uninfected control (not recorded which). The source material was whole blood, sampled at baseline. The chain employs TRBV6-5 and TRBJ1-6; a possible D gene is TRBD1 (5 bases). In DNA form, the CDR3 reads TGTGCCAGCAGTTACTCCCAAAAGGGGTTCGGTTCACCCCTCCACTTT. Its translation: CASSYSQKGFGSPLHF.